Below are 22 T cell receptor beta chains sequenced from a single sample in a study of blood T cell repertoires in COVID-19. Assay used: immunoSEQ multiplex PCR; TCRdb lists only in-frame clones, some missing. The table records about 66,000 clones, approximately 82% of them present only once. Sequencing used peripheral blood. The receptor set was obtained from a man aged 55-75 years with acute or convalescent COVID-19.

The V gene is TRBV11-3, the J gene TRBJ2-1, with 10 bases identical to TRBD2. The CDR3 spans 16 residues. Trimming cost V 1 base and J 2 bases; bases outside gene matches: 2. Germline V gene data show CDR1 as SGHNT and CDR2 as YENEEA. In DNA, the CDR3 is TGTGCCAGCAGCTTAGGGAGCGGGGGGGCCTACAATGAGCAGTTCTTC. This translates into CASSLGSGGAYNEQFF.

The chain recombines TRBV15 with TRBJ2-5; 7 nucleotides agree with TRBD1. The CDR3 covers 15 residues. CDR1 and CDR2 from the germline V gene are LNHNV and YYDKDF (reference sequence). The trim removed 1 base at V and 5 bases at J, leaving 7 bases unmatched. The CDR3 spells CATSRAGGQVETQYF. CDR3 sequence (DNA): TGTGCCACCAGCAGAGCGGGCGGACAGGTGGAGACCCAGTACTTC. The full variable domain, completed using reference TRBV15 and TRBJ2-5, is DAMVIQNPRYQVTQFGKPVTLSCSQTLNHNVMYWYQQKSSQAPKLLFHYYDKDFNNEADTPDNFQSRRPNTSFCFLDIRSPGLGDTAMYLCATSRAGGQVETQYFGPGTRLLVL.

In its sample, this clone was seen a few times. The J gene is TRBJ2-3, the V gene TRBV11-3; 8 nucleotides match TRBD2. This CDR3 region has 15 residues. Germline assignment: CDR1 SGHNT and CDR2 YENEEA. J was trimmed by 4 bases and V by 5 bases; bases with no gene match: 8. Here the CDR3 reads CASSIGTSGSDTQYF. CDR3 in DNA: TGTGCCAGCAGCATCGGGACTAGTGGCTCAGATACGCAGTATTTT.

CDR3 in amino acids: CASSPRERGANVLTF. The CDR3 DNA reads as TGTGCCAGCAGCCCGAGGGAACGTGGGGCCAACGTCCTGACTTTC. The rearrangement links TRBV7-2 to TRBJ2-6; weak D call: TRBD2 (5 bases). V was clipped by 5 bases and J by 3 bases, with 11 bases between them. The germline V gene encodes CDR1 SGHTA and CDR2 FQGNSA. CDR3 length equals 15 residues. Based on the CDR3 plus reference TRBV7-2 and TRBJ2-6, the full variable domain is GAGVSQSPSNKVTEKGKDVELRCDPISGHTALYWYRQSLGQGLEFLIYFQGNSAPDKSGLPSDRFSAERTGGSVSTLTIQRTQQEDSAVYLCASSPRERGANVLTFGAGSRLTVL.

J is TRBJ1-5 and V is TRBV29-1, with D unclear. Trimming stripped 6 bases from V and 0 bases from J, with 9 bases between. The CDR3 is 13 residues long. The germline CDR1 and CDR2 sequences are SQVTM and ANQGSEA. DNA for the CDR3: TGCAGCGTCGCGGCGGGTAGCAATCAGCCCCAGCATTTT. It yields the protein CSVAAGSNQPQHF.

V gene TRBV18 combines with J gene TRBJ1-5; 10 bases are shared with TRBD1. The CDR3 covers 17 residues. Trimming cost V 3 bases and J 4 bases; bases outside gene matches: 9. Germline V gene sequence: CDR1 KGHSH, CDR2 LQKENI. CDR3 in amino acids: CASSPWGQGSLNQPQHF. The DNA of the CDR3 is TGTGCCAGCTCACCCTGGGGACAGGGGAGTTTGAATCAGCCCCAGCATTTT.

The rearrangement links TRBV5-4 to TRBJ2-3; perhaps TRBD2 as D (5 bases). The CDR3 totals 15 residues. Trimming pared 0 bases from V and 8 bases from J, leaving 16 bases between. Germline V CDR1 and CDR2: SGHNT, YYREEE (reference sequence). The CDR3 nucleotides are TGTGCCAGCAGCTTGGAAACCCTGGAAGCGGCTACGCAGTATTTT. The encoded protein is CASSLETLEAATQYF.

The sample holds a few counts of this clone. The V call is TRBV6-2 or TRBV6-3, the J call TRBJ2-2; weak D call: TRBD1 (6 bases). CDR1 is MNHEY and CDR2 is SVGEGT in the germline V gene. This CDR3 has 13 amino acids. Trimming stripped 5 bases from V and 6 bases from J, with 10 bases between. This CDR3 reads CASSPTGPGELFF. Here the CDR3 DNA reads TGTGCCAGCAGTCCAACAGGGCCCGGGGAGCTGTTTTTT.

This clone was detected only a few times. CDR3 protein: CASRRADEHYGYTF. CDR3 sequence (DNA): TGTGCCAGCAGGCGGGCAGACGAACACTATGGCTACACCTTC. This chain uses TRBV6-5 with TRBJ1-2; the D is unclear. V shed 6 bases and J shed 3 bases, with 14 bases lying between them. Germline-derived CDR1 and CDR2 are MNHEY and SVGAGI. This CDR3 region has 14 residues.

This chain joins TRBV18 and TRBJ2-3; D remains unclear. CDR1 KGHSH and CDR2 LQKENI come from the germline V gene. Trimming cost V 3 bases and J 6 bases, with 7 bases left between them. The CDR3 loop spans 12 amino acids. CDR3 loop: CASSPFVDTQYF. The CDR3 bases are TGTGCCAGCTCACCCTTTGTGGATACGCAGTATTTT.

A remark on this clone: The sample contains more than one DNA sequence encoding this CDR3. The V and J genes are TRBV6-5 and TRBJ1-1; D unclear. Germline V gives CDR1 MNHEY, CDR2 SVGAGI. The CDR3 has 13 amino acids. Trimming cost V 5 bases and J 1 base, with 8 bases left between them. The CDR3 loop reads CASSRRENTEAFF. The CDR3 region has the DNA TGTGCCAGCAGTAGACGGGAGAACACTGAAGCTTTCTTT.

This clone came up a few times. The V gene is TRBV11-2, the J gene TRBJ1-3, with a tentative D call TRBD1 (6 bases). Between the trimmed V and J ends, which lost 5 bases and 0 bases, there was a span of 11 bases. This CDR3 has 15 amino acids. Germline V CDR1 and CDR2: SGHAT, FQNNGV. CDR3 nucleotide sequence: TGTGCCAGCAGCAATGTCAGGGGCTCTGGAAACACCATATATTTT. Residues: CASSNVRGSGNTIYF.

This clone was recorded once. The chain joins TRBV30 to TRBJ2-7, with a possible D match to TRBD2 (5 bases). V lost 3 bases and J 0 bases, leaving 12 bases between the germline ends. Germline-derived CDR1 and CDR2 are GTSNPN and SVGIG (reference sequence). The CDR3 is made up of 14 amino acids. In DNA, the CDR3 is TGTGCCTGGAGGGTCGCCGGGGACTCCTACGAGCAGTACTTC. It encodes CAWRVAGDSYEQYF.

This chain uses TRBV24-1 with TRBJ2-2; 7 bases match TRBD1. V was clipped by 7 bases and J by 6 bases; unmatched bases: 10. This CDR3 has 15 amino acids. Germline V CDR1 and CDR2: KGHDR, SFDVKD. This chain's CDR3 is CATRGGQTASGELFF. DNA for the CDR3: TGTGCCACCAGAGGGGGACAGACTGCGTCCGGGGAGCTGTTTTTT.

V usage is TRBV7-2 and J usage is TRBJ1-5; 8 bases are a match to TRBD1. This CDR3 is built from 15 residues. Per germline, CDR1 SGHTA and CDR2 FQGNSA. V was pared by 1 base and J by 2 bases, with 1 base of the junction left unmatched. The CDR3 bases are TGTGCCAGCAGCTTAGAACAGGGGGGCAATCAGCCCCAGCATTTT. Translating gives CASSLEQGGNQPQHF.

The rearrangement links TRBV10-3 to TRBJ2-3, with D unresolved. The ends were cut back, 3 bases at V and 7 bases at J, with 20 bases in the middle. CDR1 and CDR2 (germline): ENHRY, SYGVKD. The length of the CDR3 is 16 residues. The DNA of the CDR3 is TGTGCCATCAGTGACTCGTCGTCAAAGCTTTGGTATACGCAGTATTTT. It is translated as CAISDSSSKLWYTQYF.

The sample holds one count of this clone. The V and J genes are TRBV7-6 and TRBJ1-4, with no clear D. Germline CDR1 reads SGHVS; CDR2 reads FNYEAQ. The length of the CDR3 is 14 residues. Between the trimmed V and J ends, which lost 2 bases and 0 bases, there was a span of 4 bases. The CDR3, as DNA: TGTGCCAGCAGCTTAACAGCAACTAATGAAAAACTGTTTTTT. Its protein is CASSLTATNEKLFF. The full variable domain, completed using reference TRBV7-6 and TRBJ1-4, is GAGVSQSPRYKVTKRGQDVALRCDPISGHVSLYWYRQALGQGPEFLTYFNYEAQQDKSGLPNDRFSAERPEGSISTLTIQRTEQRDSAMYRCASSLTATNEKLFFGSGTQLSVL.

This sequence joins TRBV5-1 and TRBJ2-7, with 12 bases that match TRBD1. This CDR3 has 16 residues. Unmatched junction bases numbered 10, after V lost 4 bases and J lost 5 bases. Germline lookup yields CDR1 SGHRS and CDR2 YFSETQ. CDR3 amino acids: CASSKKTGTGGHEQYF. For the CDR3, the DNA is TGCGCCAGCAGCAAAAAAACCGGGACAGGGGGCCACGAGCAGTACTTC.

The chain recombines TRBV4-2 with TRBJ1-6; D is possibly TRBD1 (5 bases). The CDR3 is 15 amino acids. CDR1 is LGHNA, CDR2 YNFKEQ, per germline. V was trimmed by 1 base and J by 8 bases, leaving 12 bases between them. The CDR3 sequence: CASSQGVGGDSPLHF. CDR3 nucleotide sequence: TGTGCCAGCAGCCAAGGGGTAGGAGGGGATTCACCCCTCCACTTT.

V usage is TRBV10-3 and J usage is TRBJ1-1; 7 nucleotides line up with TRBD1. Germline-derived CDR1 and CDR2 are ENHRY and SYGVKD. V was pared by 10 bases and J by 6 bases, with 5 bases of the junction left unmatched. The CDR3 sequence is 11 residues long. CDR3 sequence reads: CATRGAAEAFF. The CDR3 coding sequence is TGTGCCACCAGGGGGGCCGCTGAAGCTTTCTTT.

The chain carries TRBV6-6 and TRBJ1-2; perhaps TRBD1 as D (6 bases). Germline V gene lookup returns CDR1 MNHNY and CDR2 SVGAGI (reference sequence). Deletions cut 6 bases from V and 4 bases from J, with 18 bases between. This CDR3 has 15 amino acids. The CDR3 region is CASSHDRLERYGYTF. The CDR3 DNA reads TGTGCCAGCAGCCATGACAGGCTAGAGCGCTATGGCTACACCTTC.

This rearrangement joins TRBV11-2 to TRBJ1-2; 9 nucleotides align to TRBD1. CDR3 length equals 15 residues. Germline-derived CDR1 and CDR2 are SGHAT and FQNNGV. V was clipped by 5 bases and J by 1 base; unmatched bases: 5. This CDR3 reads CASSRGTGNNYGYTF. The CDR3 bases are TGTGCCAGCAGCCGTGGGACAGGGAATAACTATGGCTACACCTTC.